This T cell receptor beta chain was identified during a study of metastatic and nonmetastatic thyroid tumors. As for the study in general: Repertoire data that came from the blood and tumor or nodule tissue of malignant and benign thyroid patients were compared.

No treatment of any kind had been given to any patient before thyroid surgery. The length of the CDR3 is 16 residues. Germline V lookup: CDR1 SGHTS, CDR2 YDEGEE. Unmatched junction bases numbered 11, after V lost 4 bases and J lost 10 bases. Using MiXCR, TCRdb reanalyzed the PCR reads. The sample lists approximately 74,000 clones, 12% to 15% occurring once. V is TRBV5-8 and J is TRBJ1-6; 10 bases fit TRBD1. Sequencing was performed on blood. This sequence was found in a male donor with papillary thyroid cancer or a benign thyroid nodule (not recorded which). Some clones in this sample may be carry-over from other donors' samples. CDR3 nucleotide sequence: TGTGCCAGCAGCCCCATGACAGGGGGCGCGTGGTCACCCCTCCACTTT. It yields the protein CASSPMTGGAWSPLHF. Full variable domain (outside the CDR3, taken from reference TRBV5-8 and TRBJ1-6): EAGVTQSPTHLIKTRGQQATLRCSPISGHTSVYWYQQALGLGLQFLLWYDEGEERNRGNFPPRFSGRQFPNYSSELNVNALELEDSALYLCASSPMTGGAWSPLHFGNGTRLTVT.